Listed below are T cell receptor beta chains from one sample, sequenced in a study of blood T cell repertoires in COVID-19. Only in-frame clones appear in the TCRdb table, and some are missing; sequencing was by immunoSEQ multiplex PCR. Seen here are about 200,000 clones, around 91% observed once, and the top ten hold about 4.8%. Sequenced sample: peripheral blood. The source is a woman between 40 and 50 years old with acute or convalescent COVID-19. Each CDR3 is given with its conserved first and last residue. Fields, in order: D gene, clone size, V gene, J gene, CDR3 protein, CDR3 DNA. D genes are given only for firm matches. Some rows mark clone size as missing; the rest say once, few, many or name a class of expanded clone.

>-|-|TRBV27|TRBJ2-5
CASSFSTAAETQYF
TGTGCCAGCAGTTTTAGCACCGCGGCAGAGACCCAGTACTTC
>-|-|TRBV12-5|TRBJ1-1
CARGVQGLNTEAFF
TGTGCTAGAGGCGTCCAGGGCCTGAACACTGAAGCTTTCTTT
>-|-|TRBV7-6|TRBJ1-6
CASSQWQGSYNSPLHF
TGTGCCAGCAGCCAATGGCAGGGGTCTTATAATTCACCCCTCCACTTT
>TRBD2|-|TRBV10-3|TRBJ2-3
CAISADGTSILGDTQYF
TGTGCCATCAGCGCCGACGGGACTAGCATCCTGGGAGATACGCAGTATTTT
>-|-|TRBV5-4|TRBJ1-1
CASSLEGVMNTEAFF
TGTGCCAGCAGCTTGGAGGGGGTAATGAACACTGAAGCTTTCTTT
>TRBD2|-|TRBV30|TRBJ2-3
CAWSPKGAGGTDTQYF
TGTGCCTGGAGTCCTAAGGGAGCGGGAGGGACAGATACGCAGTATTTT
>TRBD2|-|TRBV5-5|TRBJ2-3
CASSHLGGGALDTQYF
TGTGCCAGCAGCCATTTAGGCGGGGGGGCCTTAGATACGCAGTATTTT
>-|-|TRBV7-9|TRBJ1-1
CASSFFEMANTEAFF
TGTGCCAGCAGCTTCTTTGAAATGGCGAACACTGAAGCTTTCTTT
>-|-|TRBV11-2|TRBJ2-3
CASSFRRGLTTDTQYF
TGTGCCAGCAGCTTTCGAAGAGGACTTACCACAGATACGCAGTATTTT
>-|-|TRBV3-1/TRBV3-2|TRBJ2-3
CASSQAYGGPLTDTQYF
TGTGCCAGCAGCCAAGCATACGGGGGGCCACTCACAGATACGCAGTATTTT
>TRBD2|-|TRBV24-1|TRBJ2-3
CATSVDGGGTDTQYF
TGTGCCACCAGTGTCGACGGGGGGGGCACAGATACGCAGTATTTT
>TRBD1|-|TRBV9|TRBJ1-1
CASRTGWENTEAFF
TGTGCCAGCAGGACAGGGTGGGAGAACACTGAAGCTTTCTTT
>TRBD2|-|TRBV27|TRBJ2-3
CASRLSSGGTDTQYF
TGTGCCAGCAGACTCTCTAGCGGGGGCACAGATACGCAGTATTTT
>TRBD2|-|TRBV6-5|TRBJ2-3
CASSPLATTDTQYF
TGTGCCAGCAGTCCACTAGCGACCACAGATACGCAGTATTTT
>-|few|TRBV19|TRBJ1-5
CASSRNLGGNDQPQHF
TGTGCCAGTAGTAGAAATTTGGGGGGGAATGATCAGCCCCAGCATTTT
>TRBD1|-|TRBV5-1|TRBJ1-2
CASSDRVEGYGYTF
TGCGCCAGCTCGGACAGGGTGGAAGGATATGGCTACACCTTC
>TRBD1|-|TRBV5-4|TRBJ1-1
CASSWGKTGGTEAFF
TGTGCCAGCAGCTGGGGGAAAACAGGGGGCACTGAAGCTTTCTTT